The sequence of this T cell receptor beta chain was determined in a study of PD-L1 blockade in urothelial cancer (dated by TCRdb to about 2017). Turning to the overall study: Every patient began therapy in the mid-2010s and was given atezolizumab 1,200 mg intravenously every 3 weeks. Whole exome sequencing and RNA sequencing of pretreatment tumors were performed alongside TCR sequencing in the same patients. Blood samples were analyzed at two time points: 3 weeks after treatment start (second dose) and 6 weeks after treatment start. Pretreatment tumor samples and matched peripheral blood, collected serially before and after atezolizumab treatment, underwent TCR sequencing. About 90% of the 29 patients were males with bladder-origin urothelial cancer, and about 65% of the 29 reported a prior smoking history. Patients had an ECOG performance status of 0 or 1 and had received between 0 and 3 prior chemotherapy regimens. Roughly ten patients achieved durable clinical benefit and approximately 19 did not. Blood samples gave a median of around 140,000 T cells and roughly 83,000 unique TCRs, with a median clonality of about 0.078. Pretreatment blood TCR-seq was available for fewer than 30 patients, at least one posttreatment blood collection was obtained for 24 patients, and tumor TCR-seq was available for 24 patients. Durable clinical benefit was defined as progression-free survival longer than 6 months, and TCR features were also tested against progression-free and overall survival. An exploratory multi-omic analysis was conducted of the somatic, immune and clinical correlates of response to PD-L1 blockade with atezolizumab in urothelial cancer. Points the paper makes about the study in general: Because the sample size was small (n ≈ 29) and many exploratory analyses were performed, the results are intended to be hypothesis-generating. At 3 weeks after the start of treatment, tumor-associated TCR clones in peripheral blood had expanded more in patients with durable benefit (n ≈ 22, p = 0.022). Improved progression-free and overall survival was associated with having pretreatment peripheral blood TCR clonality below the median.

The time point tag for this specimen amounts to: peripheral blood 6 weeks after treatment start. A cohort of about 27 patients with locally advanced or metastatic urothelial carcinoma, treated at Memorial Sloan Kettering on a trial protocol, was included. Peripheral blood mononuclear cells were collected pretreatment and during treatment, at between 1 and 8 total time points per patient. The Qiagen DNeasy Blood extraction kit was used to purify genomic DNA from total PBMCs and from tumor samples. Collected pretreatment and during treatment, PBMCs were isolated and stored as previously described. Comment on this clone: Which antigen it targets is not known. No base-level quality is on record; no much larger clone is a single base apart.

Synthetic TCR analog templates were spiked into each PCR to estimate absolute template abundance from read counts. The immunoSEQ assay used bias-controlled V and J gene primers to amplify TCRbeta CDR3 regions from genomic DNA. Sequencing of rearranged TCRbeta segments was done at approximately 20X coverage. Per the authors' processing: Clustering was used to correct sequencing errors, and CDR3s were annotated against IMGT so that V, D and J genes could be assigned. Out-of-frame and stop-codon sequences were excluded, and only productive TCRbeta rearrangements were used in downstream analyses. Clonality was calculated as one minus the Shannon entropy normalized by the log of the number of unique productive sequences. Fisher's exact test with Benjamini-Hochberg correction, using a cutoff of adjusted p below 0.01, was how clones that differed between time points or between blood and tumor were identified. TCRdb's version of the immuneACCESS table is confined to in-frame rearrangements and falls short of the full clone set. An unresolved V gene accounts for under half of the shortfall where checked; the remainder is of unknown origin. That table supplies the V and J calls and clone size; D and trimming were determined from the DNA. Here the sample has 35,000 to 55,000 clones; around four fifths occur a single time. The ten largest account for more than 12% of the sample.

The sequence derives from a man aged 55 to 69 with urothelial cancer. Sequencing used PBMCs, obtained around atezolizumab (anti-PD-L1) treatment.

The sequenced DNA is TGCGCCAGCAGCCAATTAGAGGGCAATCAGCCCCAGCATTTT. It encodes CASSQLEGNQPQHF. The rearranged chain carries TRBV4-1 and TRBJ1-5, with the D gene not clear enough to name. The V end loses 2 bases and the J end loses 2 bases, and a stretch of 7 bases separates them. The CDR3 measures 14 amino acids from cysteine to phenylalanine. The read is trimmed to its CDR3 DNA, 42 bases read in frame from base 1. Sequences MGHRA (CDR1) and YSYEKL (CDR2) are obtained from the germline V gene.